A selection of T cell receptor beta chains follows, all from one sample in a study of blood T cell repertoires in COVID-19. Sequenced by immunoSEQ multiplex PCR; TCRdb stores in-frame clones only, minus some. The top ten clones hold under 4% of a sample with more than 55,000 clones, around three quarters of them seen once. The sequenced material came from peripheral blood. The receptors shown here come from a man aged 60 to 75 with acute or convalescent COVID-19. CDR3s include the opening cysteine and the closing phenylalanine or tryptophan. D genes are given only for firm matches. Size tells how often a clone was seen (once, few, many) or the class of an expanded clone, and some rows leave it out.

TRBJ1-2	TRBV11-2	.	.	CASSLDLGLPANTF	TGTGCCAGCAGCTTAGATCTCGGGTTACCGGCGAACACCTTC
TRBJ2-7	TRBV6-1	.	few	CASSEKEGRSYEQYF	TGTGCCAGCAGTGAGAAGGAGGGCAGGAGCTACGAGCAGTACTTC
TRBJ2-3	TRBV19	TRBD2	.	CASTFSGADTQYF	TGTGCCAGTACATTCAGCGGGGCAGATACGCAGTATTTT
TRBJ1-2	TRBV7-9	.	.	CASTLVAGDGYTF	TGTGCCAGCACCCTAGTAGCCGGGGATGGCTACACCTTC
TRBJ1-4	TRBV29-1	.	.	CSGAGGTNEKLFF	TGCAGCGGGGCGGGGGGAACTAATGAAAAACTGTTTTTT
TRBJ2-3	TRBV9	.	once	CASSSGTDTQYF	TGTGCCAGCTCGAGCGGGACAGATACGCAGTATTTT
TRBJ1-5	TRBV5-1	.	.	CASSPDSPRDQPQHF	TGCGCCAGCAGCCCCGACAGCCCCAGGGATCAGCCCCAGCATTTT
TRBJ2-7	TRBV7-9	TRBD1	.	CASSPGQAKIEQYF	TGTGCCAGCAGCCCGGGACAGGCTAAAATCGAGCAGTACTTC
TRBJ2-3	TRBV7-2	.	.	CASSPTGEDTQYF	TGTGCCAGCAGCCCCACCGGGGAAGATACGCAGTATTTT
TRBJ1-2	TRBV11-3	.	once	CASSPPIRRTDYGYTF	TGTGCCAGCAGCCCCCCAATTCGGCGGACAGACTATGGCTACACCTTC
TRBJ2-7	TRBV5-4	TRBD1	.	CASSRDRGRDEQYF	TGTGCCAGCAGCCGGGACAGGGGGCGTGACGAGCAGTACTTC
TRBJ1-2	TRBV10-3	.	.	CAISEPRQALTYTF	TGTGCCATCAGTGAGCCCCGACAGGCTCTAACCTACACCTTC
TRBJ1-1	TRBV7-8	.	few	CASSSPASGRAFF	TGTGCCAGCAGCTCCCCTGCTTCGGGGAGAGCTTTCTTT
TRBJ2-7	TRBV27	TRBD2	.	CASSLGAGDRYEQYF	TGTGCCAGCAGTTTAGGGGCGGGGGACCGCTACGAGCAGTACTTC
TRBJ1-6	TRBV5-8	.	once	CASSRREGELSSYNSPLHF	TGTGCCAGCAGCCGCCGGGAGGGAGAACTAAGCTCCTATAATTCACCCCTCCACTTT
TRBJ2-7	TRBV13	TRBD1	.	CASSQRTGTNEQYF	TGTGCCAGCAGCCAAAGGACAGGGACCAACGAGCAGTACTTC
TRBJ2-1	TRBV9	TRBD2	.	CASSVLGGGLNEQFF	TGTGCCAGCAGTGTCCTTGGCGGGGGGTTAAATGAGCAGTTCTTC
TRBJ1-1	TRBV28	.	.	CASQDRRTNTEAFF	TGTGCCAGCCAGGACAGACGGACGAACACTGAAGCTTTCTTT
TRBJ2-1	TRBV29-1	.	once	CSVEDRGGAYQFF	TGCAGCGTTGAAGATCGAGGGGGGGCCTATCAGTTCTTC
TRBJ1-1	TRBV24-1	TRBD1	.	CATSDGGSGGDTEAFF	TGTGCCACCAGTGATGGGGGGTCAGGGGGCGACACTGAAGCTTTCTTT
TRBJ1-1	TRBV7-6	TRBD1	once	CASSLLGGTDTEAFF	TGTGCCAGCAGCTTATTAGGGGGCACGGACACTGAAGCTTTCTTT
TRBJ1-4	TRBV14	.	.	CASSQIGQGNEKLFF	TGTGCCAGCAGCCAAATCGGGCAGGGGAATGAAAAACTGTTTTTT
TRBJ1-2	TRBV2	.	.	CASSDYYGYTF	TGTGCCAGCAGTGACTACTATGGCTACACCTTC
TRBJ2-2	TRBV6-1	.	.	CASSELTSAGELFF	TGTGCCAGCAGTGAACTTACTAGTGCCGGGGAGCTGTTTTTT
TRBJ2-7	TRBV5-4	.	.	CASSLTQAPIEEQYF	TGTGCCAGCAGCTTAACTCAAGCCCCAATAGAGGAGCAGTACTTC
TRBJ2-5	TRBV7-2	.	.	CASSAGVGRGLGETQYF	TGTGCCAGCAGCGCTGGCGTAGGCAGGGGTCTTGGAGAGACCCAGTACTTC
TRBJ1-1	TRBV6-2/TRBV6-3	TRBD1	.	CASSGPGQGGTFF	TGTGCCAGCAGCGGGCCGGGACAGGGGGGGACTTTCTTT